This T cell receptor beta chain was captured by sequencing in a study of T cells in narcolepsy. Findings and caveats of the study: Same-patient CSF and blood CD4+ T cell clonotypes included HCRT-specific and TRIB2-specific autoreactive ones. Blood of same and different patients, but not healthy controls, reportedly held recurring autoreactive clonotypes.

Of note for this clone: Its antigen is currently unknown.

Assay: immunoSEQ multiplex PCR; the TCRdb copy retains only in-frame clones and omits some. The profile shows 25,000 to 30,000 clones, 78% of them singletons. The receptor comes from a human donor with narcolepsy. The sequencing input was CD45RA- memory CD4+ T cells from PBMCs.

The CDR3 DNA reads TGTGCCATCAGTGAGGGTGGGTCCCTCTACGAGCAGTACTTC. Translating gives CAISEGGSLYEQYF. The V and J genes are TRBV10-3 and TRBJ2-7; D is uncertain. The CDR3 runs to 14 residues. With 2 bases removed from V and 3 bases from J, the gap between germline ends came to 11 bases. Germline CDR1 is ENHRY and CDR2 is SYGVKD.